This paragraph reports one T cell receptor (beta chain). The data stem from a study of blood T cell repertoires in COVID-19. In the study overall: The United States, Italy and Spain supplied acute and convalescent COVID-19 samples. T cells, B-cell-depleted T cells, or PBMCs provided the cDNA or gDNA that served as material.

Trimming stripped 4 bases from V and 6 bases from J, with 17 bases between. Germline V gene data show CDR1 as KGHDR and CDR2 as SFDVKD. The CDR3 covers 16 residues. In the authors' workflow: Amplification of reference gene primers provided the estimated nucleated cell counts. Here immunoSEQ multiplex PCR was the method, and the copy in TCRdb shows in-frame clones only, minus some. V and J calls and clone size come straight from that table; D and trimming were deduced from the DNA. The data contain over 65,000 clones, around 81% of them singletons. The TCR sequence derives from an elderly man with active or convalescent COVID-19. The V call is TRBV24-1, the J call TRBJ2-2, with D possibly being TRBD1 (6 bases). The material sequenced was peripheral blood. The DNA of the CDR3 is TGTGCCACCAGTGAACGGACAGCCGGGCCGTCCGGGGAGCTGTTTTTT. It yields the protein CATSERTAGPSGELFF.